This T cell receptor (beta chain) was captured in a study of tumor-infiltrating lymphocytes in primary liver carcinoma. Study context: Samples gave roughly 3.5 to 8 million productive TCRbeta reads, similar across tissue types.

V shed 3 bases, J shed 4 bases, and the junction held 11 bases outside the gene matches. This CDR3 region has 17 residues. In germline, CDR1 is MGHRA, CDR2 YSYEKL. RNA isolated from unsorted whole blood supplied the blood RNA, with germline DNA also extracted. Before any surgery took place, 4 to 4.5 milliliters of peripheral blood were collected. A primer in the constant region served to generate TCR beta cDNA from roughly 520 ng of total RNA. The TCR beta library was amplified through three nested multiplex PCR rounds in a modified ARM-PCR procedure. The first two PCR rounds, approximately 10 cycles each, used TRBV1-TRBV30 forward primers and a C-beta reverse primer. One entry per CDR3 protein results from TCRdb running MiXCR on the multiplex PCR reads. Of about 310,000 distinct CDR3 sequences detected, roughly 60% appear once; the ten largest clones hold approximately 15%. Study-level results: The samples were not sorted (they were bulk), so CD4+ and CD8+ repertoires were not compared.

This clonotype has a handful of counts. The antigen is undetermined. What was sequenced was peripheral blood. This chain links TRBV4-1 with TRBJ2-7, with 11 positions matching TRBD2. The receptor comes from a woman between 25 and 40 years old with primary liver carcinoma and hepatitis B virus infection. The CDR3 here is CASSQGYGTSGIYEQYF. CDR3 in DNA: TGCGCCAGCAGCCAGGGTTACGGGACTAGCGGAATTTACGAGCAGTACTTC.